This entry features one T cell receptor beta chain sequence. Generated by immunoSEQ multiplex PCR, the TCRdb table keeps only in-frame clones and is missing some. The data contain 550,000 to 800,000 clones, over 75% of them singletons. The data originate from a study of shared T cell receptors in the human thymus. Trimming left V 0 bases short and J 6 bases short, with 20 bases between. Per germline, CDR1 LGHNA and CDR2 YSLEER. This CDR3 is 17 amino acids long. These same data were also listed under a study on human thymus T cells. As that report states: Infants, healthy and Finnish, who were having corrective surgery for congenital heart defects served as donors. Corrective heart surgery yielded resections, and these provided the thymus tissue. Repertoires from thymus and blood appeared to show biased V and J gene usage. In unrelated individuals, thymic repertoires overlapped highly, according to related research.

This clonotype was sampled from a girl under two years old with a congenital heart defect. This chain joins TRBV4-3 and TRBJ1-2, with D uncertain. Sequencing input: thymocytes. The CDR3: CASSQDRSDSQRDGYTF. The CDR3, as DNA: TGCGCCAGCAGCCAAGATCGGTCGGATAGCCAGAGGGATGGCTACACCTTC.